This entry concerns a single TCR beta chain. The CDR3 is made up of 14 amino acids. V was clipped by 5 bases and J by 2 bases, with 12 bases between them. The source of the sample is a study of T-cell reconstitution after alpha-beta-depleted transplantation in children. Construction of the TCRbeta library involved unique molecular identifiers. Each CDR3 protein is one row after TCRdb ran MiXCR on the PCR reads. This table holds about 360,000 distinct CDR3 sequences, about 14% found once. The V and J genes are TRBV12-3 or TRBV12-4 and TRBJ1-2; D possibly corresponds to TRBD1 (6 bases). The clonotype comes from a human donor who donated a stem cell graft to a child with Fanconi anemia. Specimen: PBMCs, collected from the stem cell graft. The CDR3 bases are TGTGCCAGCAGTCCTCGGACAGAAAACTATGGCTACACCTTC. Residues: CASSPRTENYGYTF.